The rows below give T cell receptor beta chains drawn from one sample of a study of blood T cell repertoires in COVID-19. Using immunoSEQ multiplex PCR, the repertoire was profiled, and TCRdb retains in-frame clones only, with some absent. Seen here are around 130,000 clones, about 86% observed once, and the top ten hold roughly 2.2%. The sequencing input was peripheral blood. The receptors come from a woman in her fifties or sixties with acute or convalescent COVID-19. CDR3s include the opening cysteine and the closing phenylalanine or tryptophan. The D gene is left open where the match is weak. Rows may omit the clone size; those that give it use once, few, many or a size class.

TRBJ2-2 NA NA TRBV5-1 TGCGCCAGCAGCTTGGGACCAGGGGATTTAGCCGGGGAGCTGTTTTTT CASSLGPGDLAGELFF
TRBJ1-2 few NA TRBV7-9 TGTGCCAGCAGCCAAGCCCTCGAGGAGACGTACTATGGCTACACCTTC CASSQALEETYYGYTF
TRBJ2-7 NA TRBD2 TRBV4-3 TGCGCCAGCAGCCCCGGGATAGGGTCTAGCGGGAATGAGCAGTACTTC CASSPGIGSSGNEQYF
TRBJ1-6 NA TRBD1 TRBV5-1 TGCGCCAGCAGTTATGACAGGGGCAGTTCACCCCTCCACTTT CASSYDRGSSPLHF
TRBJ1-1 NA NA TRBV4-1 TGCGCCAGCAGCCAAGAGGAGCTTCTTTCGAACACTGAAGCTTTCTTT CASSQEELLSNTEAFF
TRBJ1-1 NA TRBD1 TRBV19 TGTGCCAGTAGTATCCGACAGGGGGCTCCAGGAAACACTGAAGCTTTCTTT CASSIRQGAPGNTEAFF
TRBJ2-3 NA TRBD2 TRBV5-1 TGCGCCAGCAGCTTGGAGGGAGGGCGGGGAGATACGCAGTATTTT CASSLEGGRGDTQYF
TRBJ2-2 NA TRBD1 TRBV5-1 TGCGCCAGCAGCGACAGGGTGGGTGTGACCGGGGAGCTGTTTTTT CASSDRVGVTGELFF
TRBJ1-2 few TRBD1 TRBV6-5 TGTGCCAGCAGTTACGGTGGCCAGGGGGTCTATGGCTACACCTTC CASSYGGQGVYGYTF
TRBJ2-4 NA NA TRBV11-2 TGTGCCAGCAGCTTAGCTAGCCTGCGGCGGGGAAACATTCAGTACTTC CASSLASLRRGNIQYF
TRBJ2-2 NA NA TRBV7-6 TGTGCCAGCAGCTTAGGCGGGGCAACCGGGGAGCTGTTTTTT CASSLGGATGELFF
TRBJ2-1 NA NA TRBV13 TGTGCCAGCAGCCCTCCGGGGGGGACAGGGATCTACAATGAGCAGTTCTTC CASSPPGGTGIYNEQFF
TRBJ2-3 NA TRBD2 TRBV9 TGTGCCAGCAGCGCGACTCCCAGGACTAGCTCGGATACGCAGTATTTT CASSATPRTSSDTQYF
TRBJ2-3 NA NA TRBV11-2 TGTGCCAGCAGCTCTCCAACAGTGGATCGGGATACGCAGTATTTT CASSSPTVDRDTQYF
TRBJ1-1 few NA TRBV7-9 TGTGCCAGCAGCTTCCAGAACACTGAAGCTTTCTTT CASSFQNTEAFF
TRBJ2-1 few TRBD1 TRBV7-9 TGTGCCAGCAGCCCAGGGACAGGGGGTGAGGCTGAGCAGTTCTTC CASSPGTGGEAEQFF
TRBJ2-1 NA NA TRBV7-9 TGTGCCAGCAGCTTAGTGGTGTTGATAGCGTTCGAGTTCTTC CASSLVVLIAFEFF
TRBJ1-4 NA NA TRBV6-5 TGTGCCGGAAGGGGGACGGCTAATGAAAAACTGTTTTTT CAGRGTANEKLFF
TRBJ2-1 NA TRBD2 TRBV5-6 TGTGCCAGCAGCTTGGGGGTTAGCGGGAGGTCGACTTACAATGAGCAGTTCTTC CASSLGVSGRSTYNEQFF
TRBJ1-1 NA TRBD1 TRBV18 TGTGCCAGCTCACCTTCGCAGGGGGGTGAAGCTTTCTTT CASSPSQGGEAFF
TRBJ1-5 NA TRBD1 TRBV19 TGTGCCAGTAGTATAGTCAGGGGGAATCAGCCCCAGCATTTT CASSIVRGNQPQHF
TRBJ2-7 NA TRBD1 TRBV7-8 TGTGCCAGCAGCTCCACCCGGGACAGATCCTCCTACGAGCAGTACTTC CASSSTRDRSSYEQYF
TRBJ1-2 NA NA TRBV20-1 TGCAGTGCTAGTGGTTTGGCGGTAGGATATGGCTACACCTTC CSASGLAVGYGYTF
TRBJ1-2 NA NA TRBV15 TGTGCCACCAGCAGAGATAAGGGGAACTATGGCTACACCTTC CATSRDKGNYGYTF
TRBJ1-5 NA NA TRBV24-1 TGTGCCACCAGTGATTTCTACAGCAATCAGCCCCAGCATTTT CATSDFYSNQPQHF
TRBJ1-1 NA NA TRBV5-1 TGCGCCAGCAGCTTGGACAGAGAAGCTTTCTTT CASSLDREAFF